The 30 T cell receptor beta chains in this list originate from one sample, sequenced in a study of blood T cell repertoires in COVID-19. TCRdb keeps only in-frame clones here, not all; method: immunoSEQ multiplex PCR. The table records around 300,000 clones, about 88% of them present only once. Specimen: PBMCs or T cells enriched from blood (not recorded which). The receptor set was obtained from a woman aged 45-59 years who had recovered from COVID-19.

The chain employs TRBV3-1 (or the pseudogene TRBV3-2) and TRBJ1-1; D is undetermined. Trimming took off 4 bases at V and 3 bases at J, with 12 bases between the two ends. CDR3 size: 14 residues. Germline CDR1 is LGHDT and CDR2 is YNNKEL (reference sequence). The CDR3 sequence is CASSRNLGYTEAFF. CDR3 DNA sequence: TGTGCCAGCAGCCGCAATTTGGGCTACACTGAAGCTTTCTTT.

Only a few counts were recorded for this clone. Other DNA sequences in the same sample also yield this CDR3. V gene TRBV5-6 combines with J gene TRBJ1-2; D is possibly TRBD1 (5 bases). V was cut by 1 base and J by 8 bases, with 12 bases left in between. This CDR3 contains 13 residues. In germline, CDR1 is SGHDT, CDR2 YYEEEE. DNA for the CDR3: TGTGCCAGCAGCTTGAGGCAGGGAGGCGGCTACACCTTC. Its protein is CASSLRQGGGYTF. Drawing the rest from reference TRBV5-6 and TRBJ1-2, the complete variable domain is DAGVTQSPTHLIKTRGQQVTLRCSPKSGHDTVSWYQQALGQGPQFIFQYYEEEERQRGNFPDRFSGHQFPNYSSELNVNALLLGDSALYLCASSLRQGGGYTFGSGTRLTVV.

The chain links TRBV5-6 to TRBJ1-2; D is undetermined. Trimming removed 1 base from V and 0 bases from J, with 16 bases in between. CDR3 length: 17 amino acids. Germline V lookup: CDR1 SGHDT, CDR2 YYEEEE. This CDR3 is CASSLYGEVVPNYGYTF. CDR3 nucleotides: TGTGCCAGCAGCTTGTACGGGGAAGTAGTACCTAACTATGGCTACACCTTC.

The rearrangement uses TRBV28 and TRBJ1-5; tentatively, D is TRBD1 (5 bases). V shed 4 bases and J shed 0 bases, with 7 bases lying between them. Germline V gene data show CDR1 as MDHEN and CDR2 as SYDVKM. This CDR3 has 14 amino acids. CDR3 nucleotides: TGTGCCAGCAGTTATCAGGGTAGCAATCAGCCCCAGCATTTT. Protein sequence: CASSYQGSNQPQHF. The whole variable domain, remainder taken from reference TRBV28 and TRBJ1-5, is DVKVTQSSRYLVKRTGEKVFLECVQDMDHENMFWYRQDPGLGLRLIYFSYDVKMKEKGDIPEGYSVSREKKERFSLILESASTNQTSMYLCASSYQGSNQPQHFGDGTRLSIL.

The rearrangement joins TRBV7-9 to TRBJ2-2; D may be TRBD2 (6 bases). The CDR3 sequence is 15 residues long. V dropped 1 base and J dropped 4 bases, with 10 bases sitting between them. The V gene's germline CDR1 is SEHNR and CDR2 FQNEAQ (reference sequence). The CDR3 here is CASSLDTSTTGELFF. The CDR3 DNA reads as TGTGCCAGCAGCTTAGACACTAGCACCACCGGGGAGCTGTTTTTT.

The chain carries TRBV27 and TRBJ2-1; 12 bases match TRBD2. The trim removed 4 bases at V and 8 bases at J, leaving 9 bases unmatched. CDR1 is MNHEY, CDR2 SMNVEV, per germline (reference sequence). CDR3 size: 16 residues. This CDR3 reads CASSSHATSGSDEQFF. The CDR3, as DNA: TGTGCCAGCAGTTCCCACGCGACTAGCGGGAGCGATGAGCAGTTCTTC.

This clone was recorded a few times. The CDR3 here is CASSLGGLPGGYTF. The CDR3 DNA is TGTGCCAGCAGCTTGGGGGGACTGCCTGGAGGCTACACCTTC. The chain couples TRBV5-5 to TRBJ1-2; a weak D match, TRBD1 (5 bases). Germline assignment: CDR1 SGHKS and CDR2 YYEKEE (reference sequence). The CDR3 length is 14 residues. Trimming left V 0 bases short and J 8 bases short, with 14 bases between.

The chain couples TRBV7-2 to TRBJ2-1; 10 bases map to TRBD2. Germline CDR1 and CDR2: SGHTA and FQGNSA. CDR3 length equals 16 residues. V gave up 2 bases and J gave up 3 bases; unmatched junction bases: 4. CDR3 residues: CASSLLASGSYNEQFF. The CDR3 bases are TGTGCCAGCAGCTTATTAGCTAGCGGGAGCTACAATGAGCAGTTCTTC.

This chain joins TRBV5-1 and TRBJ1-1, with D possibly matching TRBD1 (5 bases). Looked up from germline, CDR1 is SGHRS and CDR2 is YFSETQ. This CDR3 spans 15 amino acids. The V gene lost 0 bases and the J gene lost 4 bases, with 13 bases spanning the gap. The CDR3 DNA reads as TGCGCCAGCAGCTTGGCCCAGGGAACGAGCACTGAAGCTTTCTTT. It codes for CASSLAQGTSTEAFF.

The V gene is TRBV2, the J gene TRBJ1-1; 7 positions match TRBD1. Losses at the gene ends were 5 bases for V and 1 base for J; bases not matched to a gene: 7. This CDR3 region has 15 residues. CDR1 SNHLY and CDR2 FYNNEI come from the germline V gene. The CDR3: CASSKRQGPNTEAFF. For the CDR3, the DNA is TGTGCCAGCAGTAAAAGACAGGGCCCGAACACTGAAGCTTTCTTT.

Written as DNA, the CDR3 is TGTGCCAGCAGTTTAGGACAGGGGCTTGGCTACACCTTC. It specifies CASSLGQGLGYTF. This sequence joins TRBV28 and TRBJ1-2; TRBD1 matches 9 bases. The V and J ends lost 2 bases and 7 bases, in that order; junction bases with no gene match: 2. CDR1 and CDR2 (germline): MDHEN, SYDVKM. The CDR3 spans 13 residues.

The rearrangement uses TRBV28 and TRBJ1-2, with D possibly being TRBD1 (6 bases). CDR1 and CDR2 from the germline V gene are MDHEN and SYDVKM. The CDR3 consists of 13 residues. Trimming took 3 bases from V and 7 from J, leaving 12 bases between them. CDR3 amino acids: CASSLRQDGGYTF. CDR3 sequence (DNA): TGTGCCAGCAGTTTGCGACAGGACGGTGGCTACACCTTC.

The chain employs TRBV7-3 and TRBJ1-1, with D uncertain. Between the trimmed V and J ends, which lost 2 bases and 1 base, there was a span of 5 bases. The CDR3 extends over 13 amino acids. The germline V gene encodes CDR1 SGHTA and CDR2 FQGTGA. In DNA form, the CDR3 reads TGTGCCAGCAGCTTAGGCAGGAACACTGAAGCTTTCTTT. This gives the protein CASSLGRNTEAFF.

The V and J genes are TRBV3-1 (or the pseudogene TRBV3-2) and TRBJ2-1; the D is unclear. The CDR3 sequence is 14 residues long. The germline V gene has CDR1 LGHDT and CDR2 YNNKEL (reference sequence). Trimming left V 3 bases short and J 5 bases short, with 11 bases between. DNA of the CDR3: TGTGCCAGCAGCCAGCCGACTCGGAACAATGAGCAGTTCTTC. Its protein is CASSQPTRNNEQFF.

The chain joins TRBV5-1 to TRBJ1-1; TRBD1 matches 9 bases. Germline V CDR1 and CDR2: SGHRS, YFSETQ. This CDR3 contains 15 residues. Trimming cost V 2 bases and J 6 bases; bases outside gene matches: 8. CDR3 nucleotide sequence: TGCGCCAGCAGCTTAACCGGGACAGGGCCATCTGAAGCTTTCTTT. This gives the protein CASSLTGTGPSEAFF.

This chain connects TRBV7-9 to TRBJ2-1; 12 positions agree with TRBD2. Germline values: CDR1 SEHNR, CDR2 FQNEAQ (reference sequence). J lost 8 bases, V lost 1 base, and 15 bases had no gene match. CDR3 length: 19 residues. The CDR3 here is CASSLVFLPSGRASDEQFF. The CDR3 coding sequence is TGTGCCAGCAGCTTAGTATTCCTCCCTAGCGGGAGGGCCAGCGATGAGCAGTTCTTC.

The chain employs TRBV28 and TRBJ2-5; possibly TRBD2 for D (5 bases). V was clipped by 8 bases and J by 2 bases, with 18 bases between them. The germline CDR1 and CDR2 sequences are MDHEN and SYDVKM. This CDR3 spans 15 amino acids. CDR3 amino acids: CASLESGVPQETQYF. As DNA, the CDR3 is TGTGCCAGCCTTGAAAGCGGAGTCCCGCAAGAGACCCAGTACTTC.

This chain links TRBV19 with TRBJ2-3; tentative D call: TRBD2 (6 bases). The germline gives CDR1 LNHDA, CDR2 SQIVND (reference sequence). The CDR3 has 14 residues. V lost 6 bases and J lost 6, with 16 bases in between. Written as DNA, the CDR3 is TGTGCCAGTAGCATCGGGACTGAGGTGGATACGCAGTATTTT. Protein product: CASSIGTEVDTQYF.

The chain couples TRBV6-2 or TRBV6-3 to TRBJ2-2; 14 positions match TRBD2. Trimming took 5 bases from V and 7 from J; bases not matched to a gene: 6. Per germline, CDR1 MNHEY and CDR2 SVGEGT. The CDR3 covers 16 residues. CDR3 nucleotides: TGTGCCAGCAGTAGCGGGACTAGCGGGAGTGGCGGGGAGCTGTTTTTT. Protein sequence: CASSSGTSGSGGELFF.

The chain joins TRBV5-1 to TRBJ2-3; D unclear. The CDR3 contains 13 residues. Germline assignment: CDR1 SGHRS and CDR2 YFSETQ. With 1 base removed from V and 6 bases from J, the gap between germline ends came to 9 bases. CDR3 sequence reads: CASSLQRMDTQYF. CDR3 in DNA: TGCGCCAGCAGCTTGCAGAGGATGGATACGCAGTATTTT.

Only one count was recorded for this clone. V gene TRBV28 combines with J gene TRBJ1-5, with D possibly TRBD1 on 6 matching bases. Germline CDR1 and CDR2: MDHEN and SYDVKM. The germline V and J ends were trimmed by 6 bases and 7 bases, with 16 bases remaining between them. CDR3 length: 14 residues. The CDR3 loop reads CASSPNRVLQPQHF. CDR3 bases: TGTGCCAGCAGCCCGAACAGGGTACTACAGCCCCAGCATTTT. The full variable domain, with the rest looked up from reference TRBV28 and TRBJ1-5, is DVKVTQSSRYLVKRTGEKVFLECVQDMDHENMFWYRQDPGLGLRLIYFSYDVKMKEKGDIPEGYSVSREKKERFSLILESASTNQTSMYLCASSPNRVLQPQHFGDGTRLSIL.

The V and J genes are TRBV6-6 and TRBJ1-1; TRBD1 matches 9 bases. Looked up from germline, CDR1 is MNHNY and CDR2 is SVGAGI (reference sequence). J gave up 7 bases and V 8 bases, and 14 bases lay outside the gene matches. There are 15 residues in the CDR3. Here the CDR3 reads CASLEDRGRESEAFF. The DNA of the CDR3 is TGTGCCAGCCTGGAGGACAGGGGACGAGAAAGTGAAGCTTTCTTT.

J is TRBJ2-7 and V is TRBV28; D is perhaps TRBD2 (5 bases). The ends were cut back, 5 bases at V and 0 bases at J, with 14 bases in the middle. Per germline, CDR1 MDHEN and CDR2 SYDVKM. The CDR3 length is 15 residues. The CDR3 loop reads CASSRTGRNSYEQYF. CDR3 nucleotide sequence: TGTGCCAGCAGTCGGACTGGAAGAAACTCCTACGAGCAGTACTTC.

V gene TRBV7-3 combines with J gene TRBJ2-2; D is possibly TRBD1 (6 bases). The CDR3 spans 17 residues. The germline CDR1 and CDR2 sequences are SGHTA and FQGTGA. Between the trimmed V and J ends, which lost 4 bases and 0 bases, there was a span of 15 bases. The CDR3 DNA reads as TGTGCCAGCAGCTACTCCGGGACAACTGCGAACACCGGGGAGCTGTTTTTT. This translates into CASSYSGTTANTGELFF.

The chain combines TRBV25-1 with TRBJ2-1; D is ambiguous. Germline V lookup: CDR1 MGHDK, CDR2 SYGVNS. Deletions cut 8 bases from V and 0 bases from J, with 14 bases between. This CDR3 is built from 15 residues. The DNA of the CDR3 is TGTGCCAGCGCCCAGACAAGTAGCTCCTACAATGAGCAGTTCTTC. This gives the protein CASAQTSSSYNEQFF.

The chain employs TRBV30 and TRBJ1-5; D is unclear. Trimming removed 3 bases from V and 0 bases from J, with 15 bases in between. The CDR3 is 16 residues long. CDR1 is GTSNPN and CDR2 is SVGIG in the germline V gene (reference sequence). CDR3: CAWSAPRDISNQPQHF. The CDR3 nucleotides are TGTGCCTGGAGCGCCCCCCGCGACATTAGCAATCAGCCCCAGCATTTT.

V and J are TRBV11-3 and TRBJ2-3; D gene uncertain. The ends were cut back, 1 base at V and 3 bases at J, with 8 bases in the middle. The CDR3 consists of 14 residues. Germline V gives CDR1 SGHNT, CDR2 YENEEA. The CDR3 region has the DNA TGTGCCAGCAGCTTAGGCGGTGAGACAGATACGCAGTATTTT. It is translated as CASSLGGETDTQYF.

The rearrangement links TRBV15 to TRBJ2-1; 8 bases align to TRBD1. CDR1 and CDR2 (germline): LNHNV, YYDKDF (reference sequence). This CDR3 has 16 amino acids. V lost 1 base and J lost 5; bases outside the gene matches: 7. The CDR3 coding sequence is TGTGCCACCAGCAGAGCGATGTGGGGACAGGACAATGAGCAGTTCTTC. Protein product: CATSRAMWGQDNEQFF.

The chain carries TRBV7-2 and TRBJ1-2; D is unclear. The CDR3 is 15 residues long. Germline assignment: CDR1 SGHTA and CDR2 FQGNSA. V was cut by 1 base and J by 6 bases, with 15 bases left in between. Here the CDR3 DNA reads TGTGCCAGCAGCTTAGATATTCCGAGAGGGCATGGCTACACCTTC. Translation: CASSLDIPRGHGYTF.

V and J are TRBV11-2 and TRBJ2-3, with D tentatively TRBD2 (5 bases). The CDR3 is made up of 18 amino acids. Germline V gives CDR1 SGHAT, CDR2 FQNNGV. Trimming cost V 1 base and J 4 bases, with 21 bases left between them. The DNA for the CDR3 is TGTGCCAGCAGCTTAGGTGGGAGACTACGAGCGGCCCCAGATACGCAGTATTTT. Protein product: CASSLGGRLRAAPDTQYF. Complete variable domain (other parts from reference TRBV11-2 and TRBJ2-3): EAGVAQSPRYKIIEKRQSVAFWCNPISGHATLYWYQQILGQGPKLLIQFQNNGVVDDSQLPKDRFSAERLKGVDSTLKIQPAKLEDSAVYLCASSLGGRLRAAPDTQYFGPGTRLTVL.